This section outlines one T cell receptor beta chain sequence together with its context. Its antigen is still unknown. No much larger clonotype is one base removed from it; base qualities were not supplied. The data are from a study of Tregs in tolerant kidney transplant recipients (dated by TCRdb to the late 2010s). Describing the broader study: Before combined kidney and bone marrow transplantation, this study identified donor-specific regulatory T cells using TCRbeta sequencing and then followed those same cells after transplant. The full study reports these points: Donor-specific Treg expansion was found to exceed global Treg expansion in tolerant patients, suggesting antigen-driven rather than nonspecific expansion. Because the PCR primers were changed over time for some patients, nucleotide-level comparison could not be performed across the samples from those patients. Expanding Tregs with activated donor B cells appeared to identify the most biologically relevant and donor-specific TCRbeta repertoire. Although technical replication error seemed to be minimal, the question of biological reproducibility was not addressed directly. The study was limited by small patient numbers, and the findings need validation in larger populations and under other immunosuppression protocols.

Reading the label with the study, this specimen's time point is: 6 months after combined kidney and bone marrow transplant. Transplants used related donors with nonmyeloablative bone marrow transplantation; mixed chimerism was transient in the human trials. Unstimulated Tregs (CD4+CD25+CD127-), CD4+ non-Tregs (CD4+CD25-), CD4 and CD8 cells were FACS-sorted from thawed PBMCs. The patients were a handful of recipients of combined kidney and bone marrow transplants from the ITN036ST trial, and samples were available only for these trial subjects. Healthy control blood was separated into PBMCs by Ficoll density gradient and cryopreserved, and patient PBMCs were collected both before and after transplant. For TCRbeta CDR3 sequencing, genomic DNA was extracted from sorted cells using the QIAGEN DNeasy Blood and Tissue Kit. Through immunoSEQ, high-throughput TCRbeta CDR3 sequencing was done commercially, including PCR amplification with internal controls and bias correction. As for the authors' bioinformatics: Unique productive TCRbeta sequences were defined by CDR3 nucleotide sequence when primers matched and otherwise by CDR3 amino acid sequence together with Vbeta and Jbeta genes. To correct for sorting error, sequences found in more than one sorted population at a frequency ratio of 2:1 or less were discarded, and the remaining shared sequences were assigned to the population with the higher frequency. Donor-reactive sequences were defined as at least 5-fold expanded in CFSE-low cells versus unstimulated cells, with frequency of at least 0.01% in CFSE-low cells. Jensen-Shannon divergence, calculated on the top 100 TCRbeta sequences ranked by frequency, was used to quantify repertoire divergence. For samples with multiple sequencing runs, sorting error was corrected separately for each run before the runs were pooled. Held by TCRdb, this immuneACCESS table contains in-frame sequences only and omits some clones. Under half of the omission traces to an unresolved V gene where checked; the cause of the rest is unknown. V, J and clone size were drawn from that table, and D and trimming were deduced from the DNA. This sample comprises tens of thousands of clones, about 87% of them detected only once. Together, the top ten hold 3.8% of the sample.

There are 14 amino acids in the CDR3, from cysteine to phenylalanine inclusive. The only DNA kept is the CDR3, 42 bases in frame from the first base. From the germline V gene, CDR1 is ENHRY and CDR2 is SYGVKD. V is shortened by 8 bases, J by 3 bases, and the region joining them spans 14 bases. The sequence links TRBV10-3 to TRBJ1-5; TRBD1 is possibly the D segment (6 matching bases). Sequenced here: CD4+ T cells from blood (PBMCs), sampled 6 months after the transplant. The TCR originated in a human patient who received a combined kidney and bone marrow transplant. After a transplant, some T cells may have been passed on by the graft donor. The sequenced DNA is TGTGCCATCGGCATACAGGGAGTCAATCAGCCCCAGCATTTT. The encoded protein is CAIGIQGVNQPQHF.